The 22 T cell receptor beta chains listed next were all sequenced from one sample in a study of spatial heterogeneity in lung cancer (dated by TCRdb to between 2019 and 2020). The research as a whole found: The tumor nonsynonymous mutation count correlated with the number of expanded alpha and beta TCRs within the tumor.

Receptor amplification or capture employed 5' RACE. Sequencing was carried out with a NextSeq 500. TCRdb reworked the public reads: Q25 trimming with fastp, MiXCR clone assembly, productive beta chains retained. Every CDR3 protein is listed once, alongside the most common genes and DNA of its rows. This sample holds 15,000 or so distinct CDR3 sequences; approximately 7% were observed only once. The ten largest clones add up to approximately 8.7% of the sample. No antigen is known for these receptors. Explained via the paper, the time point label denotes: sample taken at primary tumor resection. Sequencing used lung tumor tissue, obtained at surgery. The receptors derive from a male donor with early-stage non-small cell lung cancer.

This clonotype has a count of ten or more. The CDR3 sequence: CASSLHGTPRNTEAFF. The CDR3 DNA reads as TGTGCCAGCAGTTTACACGGGACACCTCGGAACACTGAAGCTTTCTTT. The V call is TRBV12-3 or TRBV12-4, the J call TRBJ1-1; possibly TRBD1 for D (6 bases). The CDR3 is 16 amino acids. Deletions cut 2 bases from V and 1 base from J, with 14 bases between.

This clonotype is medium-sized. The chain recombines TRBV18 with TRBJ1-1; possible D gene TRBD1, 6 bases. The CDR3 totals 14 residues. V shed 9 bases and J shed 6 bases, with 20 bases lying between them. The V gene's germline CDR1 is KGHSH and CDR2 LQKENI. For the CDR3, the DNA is TGTGCCAGTCGCAGGGGCTGGGGTTTCCCTGAAGCTTTCTTT. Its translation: CASRRGWGFPEAFF.

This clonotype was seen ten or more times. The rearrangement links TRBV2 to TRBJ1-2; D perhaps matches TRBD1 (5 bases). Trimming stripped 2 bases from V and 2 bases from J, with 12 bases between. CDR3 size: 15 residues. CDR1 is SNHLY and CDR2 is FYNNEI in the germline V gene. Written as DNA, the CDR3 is TGTGCCAGCAGTGAATCGGTAAAGGGGAACTATGGCTACACCTTC. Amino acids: CASSESVKGNYGYTF.

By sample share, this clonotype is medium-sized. The CDR3 protein is CASSSGTSKNEQFF. The CDR3 DNA is TGTGCCAGCAGTTCCGGGACTAGCAAAAATGAGCAGTTCTTC. The rearrangement joins TRBV12-3 or TRBV12-4 to TRBJ2-1; 9 positions match TRBD2. The CDR3 is made up of 14 amino acids. V was clipped by 4 bases and J by 7 bases; unmatched bases: 5.

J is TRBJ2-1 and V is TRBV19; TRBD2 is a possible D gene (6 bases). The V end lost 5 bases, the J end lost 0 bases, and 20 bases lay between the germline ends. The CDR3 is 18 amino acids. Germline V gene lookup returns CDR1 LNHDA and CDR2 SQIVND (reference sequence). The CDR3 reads CASSGGAGYPSSYNEQFF. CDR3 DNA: TGTGCCAGTAGTGGGGGAGCGGGCTACCCGAGCTCCTACAATGAGCAGTTCTTC. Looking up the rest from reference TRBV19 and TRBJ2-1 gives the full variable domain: DGGITQSPKYLFRKEGQNVTLSCEQNLNHDAMYWYRQDPGQGLRLIYYSQIVNDFQKGDIAEGYSVSREKKESFPLTVTSAQKNPTAFYLCASSGGAGYPSSYNEQFFGPGTRLTVL.

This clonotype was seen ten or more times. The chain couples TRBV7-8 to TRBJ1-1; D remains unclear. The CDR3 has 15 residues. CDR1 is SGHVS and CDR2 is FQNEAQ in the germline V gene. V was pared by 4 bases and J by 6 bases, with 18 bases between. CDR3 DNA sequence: TGTGCCAGCAGCTCTCCGGTTGGGCTAAACGCTGAAGCTTTCTTT. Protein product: CASSSPVGLNAEAFF.

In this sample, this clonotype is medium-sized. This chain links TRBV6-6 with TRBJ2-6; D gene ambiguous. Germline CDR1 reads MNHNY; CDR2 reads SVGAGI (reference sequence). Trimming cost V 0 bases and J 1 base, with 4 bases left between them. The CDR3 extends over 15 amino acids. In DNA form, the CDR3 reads TGTGCCAGCAGTTACTCGAAGTCTGGGGCCAACGTCCTGACTTTC. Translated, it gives CASSYSKSGANVLTF.

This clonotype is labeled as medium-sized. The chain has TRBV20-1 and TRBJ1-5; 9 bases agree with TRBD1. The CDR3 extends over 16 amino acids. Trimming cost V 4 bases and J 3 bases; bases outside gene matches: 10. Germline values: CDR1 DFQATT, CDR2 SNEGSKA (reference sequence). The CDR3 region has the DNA TGCAGTGCTAATATGGGACAGGGTATTATCAATCAGCCCCAGCATTTT. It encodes CSANMGQGIINQPQHF.

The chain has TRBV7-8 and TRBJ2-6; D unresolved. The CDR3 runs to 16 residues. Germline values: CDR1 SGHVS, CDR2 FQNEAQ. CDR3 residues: CVIGRAGIAGANVLTF. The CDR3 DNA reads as TGTGTCATCGGACGGGCAGGCATCGCTGGGGCCAACGTCCTGACTTTC.

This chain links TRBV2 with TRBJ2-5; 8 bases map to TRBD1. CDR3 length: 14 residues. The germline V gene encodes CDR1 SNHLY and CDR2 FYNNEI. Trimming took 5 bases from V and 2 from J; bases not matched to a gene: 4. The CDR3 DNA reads TGTGCCAGCAGTCCGCGGACAGGGCAAGAGACCCAGTACTTC. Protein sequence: CASSPRTGQETQYF.

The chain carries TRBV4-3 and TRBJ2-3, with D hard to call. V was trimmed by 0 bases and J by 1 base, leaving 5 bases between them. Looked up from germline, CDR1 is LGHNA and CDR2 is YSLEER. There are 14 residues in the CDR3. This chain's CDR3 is CASSQDIGTDTQYF. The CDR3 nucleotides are TGCGCCAGCAGCCAAGATATTGGCACAGATACGCAGTATTTT.

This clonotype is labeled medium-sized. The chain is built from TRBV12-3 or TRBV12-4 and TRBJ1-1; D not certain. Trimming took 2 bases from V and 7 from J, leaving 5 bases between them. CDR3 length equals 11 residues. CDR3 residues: CASSLTGEAFF. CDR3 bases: TGTGCCAGCAGTTTAACGGGTGAAGCTTTCTTT.

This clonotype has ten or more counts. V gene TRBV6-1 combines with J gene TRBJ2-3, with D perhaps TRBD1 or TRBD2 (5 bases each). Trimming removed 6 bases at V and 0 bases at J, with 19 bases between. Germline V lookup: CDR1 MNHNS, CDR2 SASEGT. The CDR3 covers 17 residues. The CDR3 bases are TGTGCCAGCAGAGATGCCTCCGGGACGTGGAGCACAGATACGCAGTATTTT. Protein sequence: CASRDASGTWSTDTQYF.

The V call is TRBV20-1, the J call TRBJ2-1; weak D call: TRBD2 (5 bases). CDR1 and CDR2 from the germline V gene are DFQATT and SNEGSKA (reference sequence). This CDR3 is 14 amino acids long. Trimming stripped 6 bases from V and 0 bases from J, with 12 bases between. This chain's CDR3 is CSATDGGSYNEQFF. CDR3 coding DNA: TGCAGTGCCACGGACGGAGGCTCCTACAATGAGCAGTTCTTC.

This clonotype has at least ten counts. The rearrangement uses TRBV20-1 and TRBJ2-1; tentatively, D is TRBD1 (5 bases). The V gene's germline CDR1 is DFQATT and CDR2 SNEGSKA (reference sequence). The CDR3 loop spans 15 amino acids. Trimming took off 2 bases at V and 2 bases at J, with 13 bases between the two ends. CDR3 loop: CSARPWGSAYNEQFF. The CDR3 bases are TGCAGTGCTAGACCCTGGGGCAGTGCCTACAATGAGCAGTTCTTC.

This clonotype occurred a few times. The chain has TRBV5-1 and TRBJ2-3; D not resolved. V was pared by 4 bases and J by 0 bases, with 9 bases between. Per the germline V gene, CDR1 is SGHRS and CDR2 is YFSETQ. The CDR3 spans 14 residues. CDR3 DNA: TGCGCCAGCAGCGGACGAGCTAGCACAGATACGCAGTATTTT. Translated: CASSGRASTDTQYF.

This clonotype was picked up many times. CDR3 sequence reads: CAISEKGYHEQYV. DNA of the CDR3: TGTGCCATCAGTGAGAAGGGTTACCACGAGCAGTACGTC. J is TRBJ2-7 and V is TRBV10-3; D is unresolved. The CDR3 is 13 residues long. The V end was cut by 2 bases, the J end by 5 bases, with 10 bases between. Germline V CDR1 and CDR2: ENHRY, SYGVKD.

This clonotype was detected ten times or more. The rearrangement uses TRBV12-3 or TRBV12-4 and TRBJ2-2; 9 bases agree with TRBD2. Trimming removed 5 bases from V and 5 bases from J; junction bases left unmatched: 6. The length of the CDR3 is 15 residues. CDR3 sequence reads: CASSMGTSHTGELFF. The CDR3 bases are TGTGCCAGCAGTATGGGGACTAGCCATACCGGGGAGCTGTTTTTT.

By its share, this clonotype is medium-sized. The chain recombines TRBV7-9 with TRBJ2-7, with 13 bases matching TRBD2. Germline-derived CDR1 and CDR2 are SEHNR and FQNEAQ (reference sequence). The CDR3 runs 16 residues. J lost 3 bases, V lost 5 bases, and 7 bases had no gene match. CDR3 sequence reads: CASSPRTSGSLYEQYF. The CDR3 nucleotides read TGTGCCAGCAGCCCGCGGACTAGCGGGAGTCTCTACGAGCAGTACTTC.

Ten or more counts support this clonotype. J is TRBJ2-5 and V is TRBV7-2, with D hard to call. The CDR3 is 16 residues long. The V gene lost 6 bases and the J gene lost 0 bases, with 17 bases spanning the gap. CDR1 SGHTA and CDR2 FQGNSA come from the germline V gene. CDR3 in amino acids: CASSPPGLPDQETQYF. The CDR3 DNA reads TGTGCCAGCAGTCCCCCCGGGCTCCCAGACCAAGAGACCCAGTACTTC.

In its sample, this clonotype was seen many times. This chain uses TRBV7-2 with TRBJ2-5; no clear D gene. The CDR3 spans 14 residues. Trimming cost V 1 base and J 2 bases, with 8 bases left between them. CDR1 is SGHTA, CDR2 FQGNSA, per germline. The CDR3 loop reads CASSLVVGQETQYF. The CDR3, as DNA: TGTGCCAGCAGCTTAGTGGTGGGGCAAGAGACCCAGTACTTC. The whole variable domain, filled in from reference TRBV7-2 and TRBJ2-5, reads GAGVSQSPSNKVTEKGKDVELRCDPISGHTALYWYRQSLGQGLEFLIYFQGNSAPDKSGLPSDRFSAERTGGSVSTLTIQRTQQEDSAVYLCASSLVVGQETQYFGPGTRLLVL.

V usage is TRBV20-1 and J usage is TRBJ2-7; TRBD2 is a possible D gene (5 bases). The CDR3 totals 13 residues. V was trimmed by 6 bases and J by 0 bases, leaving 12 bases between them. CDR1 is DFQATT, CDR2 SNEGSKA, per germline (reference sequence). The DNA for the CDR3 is TGCAGTGCCGAGGACTTGAGCTCCTACGAGCAGTACTTC. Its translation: CSAEDLSSYEQYF.